This section outlines one TCR beta chain sequence together with its context. Its matching antigen is unknown. This CDR3 has 16 residues. The germline V gene has CDR1 LNHDA and CDR2 SQIVND (reference sequence). The V end lost 3 bases, the J end lost 0 bases, and 9 bases lay between the germline ends. Samples with a second dose at about 4 or about 12 weeks were pooled together. TCRdb's table, derived via immunoSEQ multiplex PCR, lists solely in-frame clones and lacks some. In the table there are approximately 110,000 clones, roughly nine tenths of which are singletons. The record originates from a study of T cell responses to AZD1222 COVID-19 vaccine. Study-wide results and limits: In all cases, repertoires were sampled only after the peak T cell response. White British ancestry dominated among donors, who included more females, and clonal diversity was possibly underestimated.

The specimen was peripheral blood, collected 28 days after the second AZD1222 dose. The receptor's source is an adult who received the AZD1222 COVID-19 vaccine. The chain has TRBV19 and TRBJ2-6; D is perhaps TRBD2 (6 bases). CDR3: CASSIRRDSGANVLTF. As DNA, the CDR3 is TGTGCCAGTAGTATCCGGCGGGACTCTGGGGCCAACGTCCTGACTTTC.